This paragraph reports one T cell receptor (beta chain). In the authors' workflow: The assay estimated nucleated cells by amplifying reference gene primers. The assay was immunoSEQ multiplex PCR, and TCRdb's table has in-frame clones only and misses some. V and J calls plus clone size are reproduced from that table; the DNA served to infer D and trimming. The table records around 300,000 clones, around 86% of them present only once. The data are from a study of blood T cell repertoires in COVID-19. About the study: The samples span acute and convalescent COVID-19 from the United States, Italy and Spain. In each case, the material was cDNA or gDNA derived from T cells, B-cell-depleted T cells, or PBMCs.

Germline V gene data show CDR1 as MNHNY and CDR2 as SVGAGI (reference sequence). V was trimmed by 6 bases and J by 1 base, leaving 9 bases between them. The CDR3 sequence is 13 residues long. This TCR derives from a man aged 45-60 years with acute or convalescent COVID-19. Sequencing was done on a sample of peripheral blood. The chain employs TRBV6-6 and TRBJ1-1, with D unresolved. The CDR3 DNA reads as TGTGCCAGCAGCCCTGAGGGGAACACTGAAGCTTTCTTT. This gives the protein CASSPEGNTEAFF.